This TCR beta chain was profiled in a study of blood T cell repertoires in COVID-19. TCRdb's copy holds only in-frame clones and misses some; the assay was immunoSEQ multiplex PCR. The repertoire holds tens of thousands of clones, nearly 90% seen once, with 4% to 5% in the top ten. V gave up 1 base and J gave up 5 bases, with 14 bases separating them. The CDR3 consists of 14 residues. The germline V gene encodes CDR1 SQVTM and CDR2 ANQGSEA. Sequencing was performed on peripheral blood. This chain joins TRBV29-1 and TRBJ1-2; a possible D gene is TRBD1 (5 bases). The sequence was obtained from a woman aged 50 to 60 with active COVID-19. The CDR3 loop reads CSVEGGRGLYGYTF. CDR3 coding DNA: TGCAGCGTTGAAGGTGGAAGGGGACTATATGGCTACACCTTC.